Given below is one T cell receptor beta chain in context. Its target is unknown. The treatment is: roughly 10-day PBMC culture with coronavirus spike peptide pools or control peptides (ViraFEST assay). The data derive from a study of vaccination and CD4 T cells after COVID-19. Sequencing of cultured CD4+ T cell DNA used the Oncomine TCR Beta short-read assay. Using its own MiXCR run on the PCR reads, TCRdb lists one record per CDR3 protein. The data hold 20,000 to 25,000 distinct CDR3 sequences, with 35% to 40% observed a single time. The CDR3 has 14 residues. Deletions cut 8 bases from V and 6 bases from J, with 16 bases between. CDR1 is MNHNS and CDR2 is SASEGT in the germline V gene. Study-wide findings and caveats: Convalescent patients had 304 of 307 vaccine-specific clones showing spike mono-reactivity.

The receptor was isolated from a human donor who had recovered from COVID-19. The sample was CD4+ T cells from blood, cultured in vitro, taken before SARS-CoV-2 vaccination. The V call is TRBV6-1, the J call TRBJ2-2; tentative D call: TRBD2 (6 bases). CDR3 in DNA: TGTGCCAGCGGATCCGGGACTCAATCCGGGGAGCTGTTTTTT. Its translation: CASGSGTQSGELFF.